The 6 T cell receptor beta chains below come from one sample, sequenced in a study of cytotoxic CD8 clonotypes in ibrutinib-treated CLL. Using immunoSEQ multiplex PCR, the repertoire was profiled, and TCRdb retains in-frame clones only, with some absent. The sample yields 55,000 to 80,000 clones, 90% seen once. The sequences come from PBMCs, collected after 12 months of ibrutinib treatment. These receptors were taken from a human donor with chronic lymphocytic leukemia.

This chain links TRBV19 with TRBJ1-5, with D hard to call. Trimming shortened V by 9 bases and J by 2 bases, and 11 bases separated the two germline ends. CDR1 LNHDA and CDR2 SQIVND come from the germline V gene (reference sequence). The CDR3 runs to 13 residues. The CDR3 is CARKRGGNQPQHF. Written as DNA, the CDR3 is TGTGCCAGAAAACGGGGAGGCAATCAGCCCCAGCATTTT.

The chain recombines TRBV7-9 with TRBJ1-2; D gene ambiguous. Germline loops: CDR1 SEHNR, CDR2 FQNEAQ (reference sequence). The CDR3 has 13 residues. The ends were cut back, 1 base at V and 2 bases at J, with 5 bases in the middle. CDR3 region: CASSLGENYGYTF. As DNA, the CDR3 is TGTGCCAGCAGCTTAGGCGAGAACTATGGCTACACCTTC.

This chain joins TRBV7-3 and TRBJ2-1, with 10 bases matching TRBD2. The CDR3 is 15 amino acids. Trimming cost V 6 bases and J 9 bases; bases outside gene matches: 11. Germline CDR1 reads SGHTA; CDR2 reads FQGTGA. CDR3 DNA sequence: TGTGCCAGCAGTCCCGGGACTAGCGTGTATAGTGAGCAGTTCTTC. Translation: CASSPGTSVYSEQFF.

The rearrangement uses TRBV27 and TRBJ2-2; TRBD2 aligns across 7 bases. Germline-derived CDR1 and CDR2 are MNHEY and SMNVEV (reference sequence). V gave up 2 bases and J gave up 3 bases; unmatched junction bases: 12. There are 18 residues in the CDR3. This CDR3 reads CASSLRLGGRTHTGELFF. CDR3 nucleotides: TGTGCCAGCAGTTTAAGGCTCGGCGGGAGAACCCACACCGGGGAGCTGTTTTTT.

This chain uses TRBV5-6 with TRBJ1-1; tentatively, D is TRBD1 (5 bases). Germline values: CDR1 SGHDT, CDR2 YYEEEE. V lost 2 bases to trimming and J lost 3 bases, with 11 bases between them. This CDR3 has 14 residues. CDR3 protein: CASSFGAKDTEAFF. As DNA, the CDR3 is TGTGCCAGCAGCTTCGGGGCGAAGGACACTGAAGCTTTCTTT.

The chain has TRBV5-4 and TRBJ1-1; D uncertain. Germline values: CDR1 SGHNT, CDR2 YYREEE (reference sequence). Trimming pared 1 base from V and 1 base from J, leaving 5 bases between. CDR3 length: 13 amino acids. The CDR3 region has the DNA TGTGCCAGCAGCTTGACAGCGAACACTGAAGCTTTCTTT. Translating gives CASSLTANTEAFF.